These 9 T cell receptor beta chains were all obtained from the same sample, sequenced in a study of blood T cell repertoires in COVID-19. Generated by immunoSEQ multiplex PCR, the TCRdb table keeps only in-frame clones and is missing some. The sample contains about 360,000 clones, 70% to 90% of which appear only once. The sequencing sample was made of peripheral blood. These receptors came from a woman aged 55-75 years with COVID-19, enrolled during active disease.

The chain employs TRBV19 and TRBJ1-2; D not resolved. The CDR3 loop spans 16 amino acids. V lost 3 bases to trimming and J lost 6 bases, with 20 bases between them. Per germline, CDR1 LNHDA and CDR2 SQIVND (reference sequence). CDR3 DNA: TGTGCCAGTAGTATTCGGGGTCGGGTTAACAACGATGGCTACACCTTC. This gives the protein CASSIRGRVNNDGYTF.

J is TRBJ1-1 and V is TRBV4-1, with 12 bases aligning to TRBD1. From germline, CDR1 is MGHRA and CDR2 YSYEKL. This CDR3 is 17 amino acids long. J was trimmed by 4 bases and V by 4 bases; bases with no gene match: 10. The CDR3 DNA sequence: TGCGCCAGCAGCCTCACCGGGACAGGGGGCGGAGGCACTGAAGCTTTCTTT. Amino acids: CASSLTGTGGGGTEAFF.

The genes are TRBV6-5 and TRBJ2-5; D may be TRBD1 (5 bases). The CDR3 consists of 14 residues. CDR1 and CDR2 from the germline V gene are MNHEY and SVGAGI. V was trimmed by 1 base and J by 4 bases, leaving 10 bases between them. CDR3 bases: TGTGCCAGCAGTTACTGGCAGGGTGGAGAGACCCAGTACTTC. It yields the protein CASSYWQGGETQYF.

J is TRBJ1-4 and V is TRBV2; tentative D call: TRBD1 (6 bases). V gave up 6 bases and J gave up 10 bases, with 15 bases separating them. The CDR3 runs to 13 residues. Germline CDR1 reads SNHLY; CDR2 reads FYNNEI. DNA for the CDR3: TGTGCCAGCAGCGACAGGTCCCTGGTAAAACTGTTTTTT. It specifies CASSDRSLVKLFF.

This chain connects TRBV6-5 to TRBJ1-4; D is unresolved. CDR1 is MNHEY and CDR2 is SVGAGI in the germline V gene. Trimming shortened V by 2 bases and J by 4 bases, and 8 bases separated the two germline ends. The CDR3 is 14 residues long. As DNA, the CDR3 is TGTGCCAGCAGTTACGGGCCGTATAATGAAAAACTGTTTTTT. Residues: CASSYGPYNEKLFF.

The chain has TRBV7-9 and TRBJ2-3, with 10 bases lining up with TRBD2. In germline, CDR1 is SEHNR, CDR2 FQNEAQ (reference sequence). The junction had 9 bases not matched to a gene; V was cut back by 5 bases and J by 4 bases. The CDR3 has 16 amino acids. Here the CDR3 reads CASSITSGVNADTQYF. Here the CDR3 DNA reads TGTGCCAGCAGCATTACTAGCGGGGTGAACGCAGATACGCAGTATTTT.

This chain connects TRBV11-3 to TRBJ1-6; D perhaps matches TRBD1 (6 bases). Trimming left V 5 bases short and J 7 bases short, with 15 bases between. The CDR3 sequence is 15 residues long. CDR1 is SGHNT and CDR2 is YENEEA in the germline V gene. DNA for the CDR3: TGTGCCAGCAGCCAAGGCAACAGGGTAAATTCACCCCTCCACTTT. Its translation is CASSQGNRVNSPLHF.

Only a few counts were recorded for this clone. The genes are TRBV4-2 and TRBJ2-1, with 9 bases matching TRBD2. There are 16 residues in the CDR3. Trimming cost V 1 base and J 6 bases; bases outside gene matches: 7. CDR1 and CDR2 from the germline V gene are LGHNA and YNFKEQ. The CDR3 loop reads CASSQVAGDTANEQFF. The CDR3 bases are TGTGCCAGCAGCCAAGTAGCGGGGGATACCGCCAATGAGCAGTTCTTC.

This chain joins TRBV7-9 and TRBJ2-5, with TRBD1 as a possible D gene (6 bases). Germline V gene lookup returns CDR1 SEHNR and CDR2 FQNEAQ (reference sequence). The length of the CDR3 is 15 residues. Between the trimmed V and J ends, which lost 1 base and 5 bases, there was a span of 14 bases. The CDR3 sequence is CASSLGGDIEETQYF. The CDR3 DNA reads TGTGCCAGCAGCTTAGGAGGGGACATTGAGGAGACCCAGTACTTC.